A single sample gave rise to the 17 T cell receptor beta chains below, sequenced in a study of identical twins. TCRdb redid the calling of the 5' RACE reads with MiXCR, one entry per CDR3 protein. The data show 700,000 or so distinct CDR3 sequences, 21% seen once. The same sample was also used in a study of T cells expressing NK-cell markers.

Specimen: PBMCs. Receptors were obtained from a woman under 30 in good health.

Many counts were recorded for this clonotype. The gene calls are TRBV4-2 and TRBJ2-5, with no clear D. V lost 1 base to trimming and J lost 5 bases, with 8 bases between them. CDR1 and CDR2 (germline): LGHNA, YNFKEQ. This CDR3 comprises 13 residues. The CDR3 reads CASSQGGRETQYF. For the CDR3, the DNA is TGTGCCAGCAGCCAAGGGGGTAGGGAGACCCAGTACTTC.

This clonotype was seen at least ten times. The chain uses TRBV5-1 and TRBJ2-7, with TRBD2 as a possible D gene (6 bases). The CDR3 sequence is 14 residues long. V shed 2 bases and J shed 8 bases, with 17 bases lying between them. Germline values: CDR1 SGHRS, CDR2 YFSETQ. For the CDR3, the DNA is TGCGCCAGCAGCTTCGCGGGGCCGGGGGAGCAGCAGTACTTC. It translates to CASSFAGPGEQQYF.

The chain recombines TRBV5-1 with TRBJ2-3; 14 positions match TRBD2. Trimming took 5 bases from V and 2 from J; bases not matched to a gene: 4. Germline V gene data show CDR1 as SGHRS and CDR2 as YFSETQ. This CDR3 spans 16 amino acids. CDR3 DNA sequence: TGCGCCAGCAGGAAGACTAGCGGGGGGGTCACAGATACGCAGTATTTT. This sequence encodes CASRKTSGGVTDTQYF. Using reference TRBV5-1 and TRBJ2-3 for the parts outside the CDR3, the full variable domain is KAGVTQTPRYLIKTRGQQVTLSCSPISGHRSVSWYQQTPGQGLQFLFEYFSETQRNKGNFPGRFSGRQFSNSRSEMNVSTLELGDSALYLCASRKTSGGVTDTQYFGPGTRLTVL.

This clonotype was found a few times. The rearrangement uses TRBV12-3 or TRBV12-4 and TRBJ2-1, with 10 bases fitting TRBD2. This CDR3 has 16 amino acids. With 3 bases clipped from V and 5 bases from J, the junction kept 7 bases outside the gene matches. The CDR3: CASSFLLAGENNEQFF. CDR3 bases: TGTGCCAGCAGTTTCCTCCTAGCGGGGGAGAACAATGAGCAGTTCTTC.

The rearrangement joins TRBV5-1 to TRBJ2-1; D is unclear. Trimming shortened V by 3 bases and J by 0 bases, and 13 bases separated the two germline ends. This CDR3 is built from 16 residues. Germline-derived CDR1 and CDR2 are SGHRS and YFSETQ. This CDR3 reads CASSSTFPSSYNEQFF. The CDR3 DNA is TGCGCCAGCAGCTCCACCTTTCCCAGCTCCTACAATGAGCAGTTCTTC.

This clonotype was seen more than once but under ten times. This chain connects TRBV12-3 or TRBV12-4 to TRBJ2-3; D remains unclear. This CDR3 is 13 amino acids long. V was clipped by 10 bases and J by 4 bases, with 15 bases between them. CDR3 sequence (DNA): TGTGCCACCGCGCGCACCCTCGCAGATACGCAGTATTTT. Its translation is CATARTLADTQYF.

The chain combines TRBV27 with TRBJ2-1; D is unresolved. Germline values: CDR1 MNHEY, CDR2 SMNVEV (reference sequence). The germline V and J ends were trimmed by 0 bases and 0 bases, with 6 bases remaining between them. The CDR3 has 15 residues. CDR3 sequence reads: CASSLSVRSYNEQFF. The CDR3 bases are TGTGCCAGCAGTTTATCCGTCCGCTCCTACAATGAGCAGTTCTTC.

V usage is TRBV12-3 or TRBV12-4 and J usage is TRBJ2-3; D gene ambiguous. V gave up 7 bases and J gave up 4 bases, with 6 bases separating them. This CDR3 region has 11 residues. The CDR3 is CASTLADTQYF. The CDR3 DNA reads as TGTGCCAGCACTCTCGCAGATACGCAGTATTTT.

V gene TRBV20-1 combines with J gene TRBJ1-1; unclear D gene. V lost 5 bases, J lost 8 bases, and 9 bases lay in between. Germline V gene sequence: CDR1 DFQATT, CDR2 SNEGSKA (reference sequence). CDR3 length: 10 residues. CDR3 sequence (DNA): TGCAGTGCTCGAGGGAGAGAAGCTTTCTTT. Translated: CSARGREAFF.

This clonotype was counted a few times. V is TRBV25-1 and J is TRBJ2-2; D gene unclear. The CDR3 spans 16 residues. The germline V gene encodes CDR1 MGHDK and CDR2 SYGVNS. The germline V and J ends were trimmed by 1 base and 4 bases, with 13 bases remaining between them. As DNA, the CDR3 is TGTGCCAGCAGTGAATTTGCAGGCAGCCTCACCGGGGAGCTGTTTTTT. Residues: CASSEFAGSLTGELFF.

This clonotype was seen more than once but under ten times. The CDR3 protein is CASSLEDRVDEQFF. The CDR3 DNA sequence: TGTGCCAGCAGCTTAGAAGACAGGGTGGATGAGCAGTTCTTC. This chain links TRBV11-2 with TRBJ2-1; 7 positions match TRBD1. J lost 8 bases, V lost 0 bases, and 4 bases had no gene match. Germline lookup yields CDR1 SGHAT and CDR2 FQNNGV. CDR3 size: 14 residues.

The gene calls are TRBV12-3 or TRBV12-4 and TRBJ2-2; D unclear. The CDR3 is 14 residues long. The V end lost 6 bases, the J end lost 5 bases, and 13 bases lay between the germline ends. CDR3 nucleotides: TGTGCCAGCAGGCCCTACATGATGACCGGGGAGCTGTTTTTT. Translated, it gives CASRPYMMTGELFF.

This chain uses TRBV9 with TRBJ2-1; tentative D call: TRBD1 (5 bases). The CDR3 length is 14 residues. Germline V gene data show CDR1 as SGDLS and CDR2 as YYNGEE. V lost 4 bases and J 7 bases, leaving 15 bases between the germline ends. Written as DNA, the CDR3 is TGTGCCAGCAGCCCCCTGGGGCGAATGAATGAGCAGTTCTTC. Its translation: CASSPLGRMNEQFF.

The CDR3 sequence is CSVDRGNEQFF. The CDR3 nucleotides read TGCAGCGTTGACAGGGGCAATGAGCAGTTCTTC. The chain recombines TRBV29-1 with TRBJ2-1; tentative D call: TRBD1 (6 bases). V lost 3 bases and J lost 6, with 6 bases in between. Germline CDR1 and CDR2: SQVTM and ANQGSEA. The CDR3 length is 11 residues.

This clonotype was counted a few times. V and J are TRBV6-2 or TRBV6-3 and TRBJ2-7, with D possibly TRBD1 on 5 matching bases. The CDR3 totals 13 residues. V lost 5 bases, J lost 6 bases, and 14 bases lay in between. Germline CDR1 MNHEY, CDR2 SVGEGT. CDR3 nucleotides: TGTGCCAGCAGTCTACAGGTTGTTGCCGAGCAGTACTTC. Translated, it gives CASSLQVVAEQYF.

This clonotype was counted many times. The chain joins TRBV27 to TRBJ2-1, with TRBD2 as a possible D gene (6 bases). Trimming shortened V by 6 bases and J by 4 bases, and 13 bases separated the two germline ends. Germline CDR1 and CDR2: MNHEY and SMNVEV (reference sequence). The CDR3 contains 14 residues. CDR3 protein: CASRRDWAYNEQFF. CDR3 DNA sequence: TGTGCCAGCAGACGGGACTGGGCTTACAATGAGCAGTTCTTC.

This clonotype has at least ten counts. The rearrangement links TRBV6-5 to TRBJ2-1; tentatively, D is TRBD1 or TRBD2 (5 bases each). This CDR3 is 15 amino acids long. Trimming pared 3 bases from V and 2 bases from J, leaving 11 bases between. CDR1 is MNHEY and CDR2 is SVGAGI in the germline V gene. CDR3 in amino acids: CASSYEGPTYNEQFF. The CDR3 DNA follows: TGTGCCAGCAGTTATGAGGGGCCGACCTACAATGAGCAGTTCTTC.